This T cell receptor beta chain was sequenced during a study of cytomegalovirus exposure and HLA in healthy donors. Findings and caveats of the study: The authors later linked a missense DCLRE1C variant to TCR beta V- and J-gene trimming.

Germline CDR1 is SGHKS and CDR2 is YYEKEE (reference sequence). The junction had 2 bases not matched to a gene; V was cut back by 1 base and J by 1 base. The length of the CDR3 is 17 residues. With respect to this clone: No antigen is known for it.

Donors were ostensibly healthy at sampling, although undocumented immune exposures were probable. 13 Jbeta primers and 60 Vbeta primers were used for the PCR. Sequenced by immunoSEQ multiplex PCR; TCRdb stores in-frame clones only, minus some. This sample carries some 130,000 clones, 65% to 90% of them seen once, and the ten largest clones take roughly 1.2%. The chain combines TRBV5-5 with TRBJ2-2; 12 bases match TRBD2. The origin of this receptor is a girl aged 2-10 years in good health and CMV-seronegative. The sequenced material came from PBMCs. CDR3 sequence (DNA): TGTGCCAGCAGCTTGCTAGCGGGGGGGGTGAACACCGGGGAGCTGTTTTTT. Protein sequence: CASSLLAGGVNTGELFF.